The 10 T cell receptor beta chains reported below all come from one sample, sequenced in a study of T-cell memory formation after mild COVID-19. A single record per CDR3 protein comes from TCRdb applying MiXCR to the 5' RACE reads. This table has around 340,000 distinct CDR3 sequences, 15% to 20% appearing once. Sample: PBMCs or a T cell subset sorted from them (not recorded which). Receptors were obtained from a man aged 18 to 29 who had mild COVID-19 (a few samples of this study predate the infection). Cell type and time point are not known.

In this sample, this clonotype turned up many times. The gene calls are TRBV5-1 and TRBJ2-5; D is unclear. Per the germline V gene, CDR1 is SGHRS and CDR2 is YFSETQ. V was cut by 1 base and J by 7 bases, with 17 bases left in between. This CDR3 has 15 amino acids. Here the CDR3 reads CASSLHDPLWGTQYF. The CDR3 DNA sequence: TGCGCCAGCAGCTTGCATGACCCACTTTGGGGGACCCAGTACTTC. Looking up the rest from reference TRBV5-1 and TRBJ2-5 gives the full variable domain: KAGVTQTPRYLIKTRGQQVTLSCSPISGHRSVSWYQQTPGQGLQFLFEYFSETQRNKGNFPGRFSGRQFSNSRSEMNVSTLELGDSALYLCASSLHDPLWGTQYFGPGTRLLVL.

This clonotype was observed a few times. The chain carries TRBV7-8 and TRBJ2-1; 7 nucleotides match TRBD2. The V gene's germline CDR1 is SGHVS and CDR2 FQNEAQ. CDR3 length equals 14 residues. V lost 6 bases to trimming and J lost 8 bases; unmatched junction nucleotides: 10. The CDR3 sequence: CASSLSGGFHEQFF. The CDR3 region has the DNA TGTGCCAGCAGTCTCTCCGGGGGGTTCCATGAGCAGTTCTTC. Supplemented by reference TRBV7-8 and TRBJ2-1, the full variable domain reads GAGVSQSPRYKVAKRGQDVALRCDPISGHVSLFWYQQALGQGPEFLTYFQNEAQLDKSGLPSDRFFAERPEGSVSTLKIQRTQQEDSAVYLCASSLSGGFHEQFFGPGTRLTVL.

V is TRBV7-9 and J is TRBJ2-2; D is tentatively TRBD1 or TRBD2 (5 bases each). This CDR3 is 15 amino acids long. V lost 6 bases to trimming and J lost 0 bases, with 11 bases between them. Germline CDR1 is SEHNR and CDR2 is FQNEAQ (reference sequence). CDR3 sequence reads: CASSTGAPNTGELFF. The DNA of the CDR3 is TGTGCCAGCAGTACCGGGGCGCCGAACACCGGGGAGCTGTTTTTT.

This clonotype was seen at least ten times. The J gene is TRBJ2-3, the V gene TRBV4-2; TRBD2 agrees at 15 bases. This CDR3 contains 16 residues. J lost 2 bases, V lost 4 bases, and 1 base had no gene match. Germline-derived CDR1 and CDR2 are LGHNA and YNFKEQ. CDR3 coding DNA: TGTGCCAGCAGCCGGACTAGCGGGGGGGCCACAGATACGCAGTATTTT. It codes for CASSRTSGGATDTQYF.

At least ten counts were recorded for this clonotype. The CDR3 DNA follows: TGTGCCAGCAGCTTAGGAGTCGGGGGGGCCTACGAGCAGTACTTC. Encoded protein: CASSLGVGGAYEQYF. The V and J genes are TRBV7-2 and TRBJ2-7, with 8 bases identical to TRBD2. V shed 1 base, J shed 2 bases, and the junction held 4 bases outside the gene matches. The CDR3 covers 15 residues. Germline V lookup: CDR1 SGHTA, CDR2 FQGNSA.

The chain recombines TRBV6-5 with TRBJ2-3; TRBD2 matches 9 bases. Germline V CDR1 and CDR2: MNHEY, SVGAGI. J lost 1 base, V lost 2 bases, and 1 base had no gene match. The CDR3 sequence is 15 residues long. The CDR3 sequence: CASSYVAGGTDTQYF. DNA of the CDR3: TGTGCCAGCAGTTACGTAGCGGGGGGCACAGATACGCAGTATTTT.

This clonotype was observed a few times. The V gene is TRBV30, the J gene TRBJ1-5; tentatively, D is TRBD1 (5 bases). Germline values: CDR1 GTSNPN, CDR2 SVGIG (reference sequence). The CDR3 sequence is 13 residues long. Trimming pared 2 bases from V and 5 bases from J, leaving 10 bases between. This CDR3 is CAWSPDSYQPQHF. Written as DNA, the CDR3 is TGTGCCTGGAGTCCCGACAGCTATCAGCCCCAGCATTTT.

This clonotype was recorded many times. The rearrangement joins TRBV4-3 to TRBJ2-3, with 15 nucleotides matching TRBD2. The CDR3 has 17 amino acids. After removal of 0 bases from V and 6 bases from J, the junction contained 4 bases not matched to a gene. Germline CDR1 and CDR2: LGHNA and YSLEER. CDR3 protein: CASSQDGTSGGYDTQYF. The CDR3 DNA is TGCGCCAGCAGCCAAGATGGGACTAGCGGGGGGTATGATACGCAGTATTTT.

The rearrangement uses TRBV7-2 and TRBJ2-1; D may be TRBD1 (5 bases). Germline values: CDR1 SGHTA, CDR2 FQGNSA. V was trimmed by 7 bases and J by 0 bases, leaving 10 bases between them. The CDR3 totals 14 residues. The CDR3 protein is CASIPDSSYNEQFF. CDR3 coding DNA: TGTGCCAGCATCCCCGACAGCTCCTACAATGAGCAGTTCTTC.

The genes are TRBV4-1 and TRBJ1-1, with D hard to call. The germline CDR1 and CDR2 sequences are MGHRA and YSYEKL. V was shortened by 1 base and J by 4 bases, with 10 bases between the two germline ends. This CDR3 has 14 residues. This CDR3 is CASSQGRYLTEAFF. CDR3 sequence (DNA): TGCGCCAGCAGCCAAGGCAGGTACCTCACTGAAGCTTTCTTT.